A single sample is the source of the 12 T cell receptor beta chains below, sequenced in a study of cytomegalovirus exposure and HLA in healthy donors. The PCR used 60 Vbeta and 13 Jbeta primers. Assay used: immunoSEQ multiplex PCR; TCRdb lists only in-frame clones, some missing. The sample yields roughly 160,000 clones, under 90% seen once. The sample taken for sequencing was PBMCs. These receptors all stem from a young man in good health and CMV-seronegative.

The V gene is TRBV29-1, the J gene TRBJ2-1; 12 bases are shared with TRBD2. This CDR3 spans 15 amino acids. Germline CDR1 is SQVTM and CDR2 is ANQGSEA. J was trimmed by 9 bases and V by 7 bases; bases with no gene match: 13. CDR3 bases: TGCAGCGCCCAGTCTAGCGGGAGGGCCTACGGTGAGCAGTTCTTC. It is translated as CSAQSSGRAYGEQFF.

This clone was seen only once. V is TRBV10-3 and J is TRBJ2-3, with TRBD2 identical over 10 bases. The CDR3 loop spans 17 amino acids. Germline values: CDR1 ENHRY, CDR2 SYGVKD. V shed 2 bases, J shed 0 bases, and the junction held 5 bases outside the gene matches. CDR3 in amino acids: CAISERVAGGSTDTQYF. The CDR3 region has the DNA TGTGCCATCAGTGAGAGGGTAGCGGGGGGTAGCACAGATACGCAGTATTTT.

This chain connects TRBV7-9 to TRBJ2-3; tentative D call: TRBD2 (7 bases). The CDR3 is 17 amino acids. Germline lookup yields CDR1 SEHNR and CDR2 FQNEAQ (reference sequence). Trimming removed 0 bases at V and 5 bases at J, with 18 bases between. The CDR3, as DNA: TGTGCCAGCAGCTTAGCGCTGGCGGGGGCCCCTGGAGATACGCAGTATTTT. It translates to CASSLALAGAPGDTQYF.

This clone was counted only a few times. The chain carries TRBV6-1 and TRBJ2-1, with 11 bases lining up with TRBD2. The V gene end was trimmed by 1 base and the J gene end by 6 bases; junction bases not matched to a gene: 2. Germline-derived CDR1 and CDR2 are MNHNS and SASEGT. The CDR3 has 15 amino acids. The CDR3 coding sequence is TGTGCCAGCAGTGAAGAACTAGCGGGAGCCAATGAGCAGTTCTTC. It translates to CASSEELAGANEQFF.

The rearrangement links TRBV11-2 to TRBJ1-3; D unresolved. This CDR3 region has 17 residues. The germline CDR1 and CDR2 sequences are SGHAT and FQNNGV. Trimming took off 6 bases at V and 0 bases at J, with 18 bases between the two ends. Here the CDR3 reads CASSLEFSSFSGNTIYF. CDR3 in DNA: TGTGCCAGCAGTCTAGAATTCAGCTCCTTCTCTGGAAACACCATATATTTT.

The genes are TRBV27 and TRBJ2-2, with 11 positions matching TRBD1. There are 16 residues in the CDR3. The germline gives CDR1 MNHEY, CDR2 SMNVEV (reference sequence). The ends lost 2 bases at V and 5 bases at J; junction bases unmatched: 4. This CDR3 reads CASSLPGQGVTGELFF. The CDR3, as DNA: TGTGCCAGCAGTTTACCGGGACAGGGGGTTACCGGGGAGCTGTTTTTT.

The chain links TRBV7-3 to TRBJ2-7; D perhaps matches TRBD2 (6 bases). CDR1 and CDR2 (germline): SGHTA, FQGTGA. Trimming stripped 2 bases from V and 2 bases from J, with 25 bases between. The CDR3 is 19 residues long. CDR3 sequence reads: CASSLYSPTGFSGPYEQYF. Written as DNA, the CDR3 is TGTGCCAGCAGCTTATATAGCCCAACCGGCTTTAGCGGACCCTACGAGCAGTACTTC.

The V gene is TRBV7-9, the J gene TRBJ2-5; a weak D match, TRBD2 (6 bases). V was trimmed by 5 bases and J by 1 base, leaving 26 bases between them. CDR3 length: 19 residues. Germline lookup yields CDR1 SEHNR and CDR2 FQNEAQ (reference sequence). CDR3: CASSTPSGTHGGGQETQYF. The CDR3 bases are TGTGCCAGCAGCACCCCCAGTGGGACCCATGGGGGAGGCCAAGAGACCCAGTACTTC.

The CDR3 protein is CASSVEGGASTDTQYF. The CDR3 bases are TGTGCCAGCAGCGTAGAGGGGGGGGCCAGCACAGATACGCAGTATTTT. The genes are TRBV9 and TRBJ2-3, with TRBD2 as a possible D gene (7 bases). This CDR3 has 16 residues. V was trimmed by 0 bases and J by 0 bases, leaving 11 bases between them. Looked up from germline, CDR1 is SGDLS and CDR2 is YYNGEE.

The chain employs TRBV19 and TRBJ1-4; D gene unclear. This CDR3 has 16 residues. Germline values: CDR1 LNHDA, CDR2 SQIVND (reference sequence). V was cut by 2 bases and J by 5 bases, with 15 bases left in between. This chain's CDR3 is CASSIKGVTFNEKLFF. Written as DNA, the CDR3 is TGTGCCAGTAGTATAAAAGGAGTCACTTTCAATGAAAAACTGTTTTTT.

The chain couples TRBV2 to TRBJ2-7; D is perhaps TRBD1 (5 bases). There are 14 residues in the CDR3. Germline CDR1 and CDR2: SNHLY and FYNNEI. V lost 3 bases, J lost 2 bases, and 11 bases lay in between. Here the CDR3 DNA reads TGTGCCAGCAGTGAGGGCAGGGCAACCTACGAGCAGTACTTC. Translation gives CASSEGRATYEQYF.

The CDR3 nucleotides are TGTGCCAGCAGCTCGGGTTACGAGCAGTACTTC. Protein sequence: CASSSGYEQYF. The V gene is TRBV5-6, the J gene TRBJ2-7, with unresolved D. The CDR3 contains 11 residues. The ends were cut back, 3 bases at V and 4 bases at J, with 5 bases in the middle. Germline CDR1 reads SGHDT; CDR2 reads YYEEEE.